Shown below are 9 T cell receptor beta chains from a single sample sequenced in a study of blood T cell repertoires in COVID-19. Sequencing used immunoSEQ multiplex PCR; TCRdb keeps in-frame clones, though not all of them. Among roughly 81,000 clones, more than 85% were seen once, and the ten largest hold over 5%. Sequencing was performed on peripheral blood. The source of these receptors is a man aged 35-49 years with acute or convalescent COVID-19.

V is TRBV9 and J is TRBJ2-1; D is ambiguous. The CDR3 extends over 14 amino acids. The V end lost 3 bases, the J end lost 8 bases, and 15 bases lay between the germline ends. Germline CDR1 and CDR2: SGDLS and YYNGEE. This CDR3 is CASSAPPAIDEQFF. CDR3 bases: TGTGCCAGCAGCGCTCCCCCAGCGATCGATGAGCAGTTCTTC.

The chain links TRBV12-3 or TRBV12-4 to TRBJ1-5; TRBD1 matches at 11 bases. The trim removed 5 bases at V and 6 bases at J, leaving 0 bases unmatched. This CDR3 comprises 13 residues. CDR3 in amino acids: CASSGQGAQPQHF. CDR3 DNA sequence: TGTGCCAGCAGTGGACAGGGGGCTCAGCCCCAGCATTTT.

The rearrangement links TRBV20-1 to TRBJ2-1, with D possibly TRBD2 on 5 matching bases. The CDR3 extends over 11 amino acids. Between the trimmed V and J ends, which lost 4 bases and 8 bases, there was a span of 9 bases. In germline, CDR1 is DFQATT, CDR2 SNEGSKA (reference sequence). As DNA, the CDR3 is TGCAGTGCTACTCTTAGCGATGAGCAGTTCTTC. Translating gives CSATLSDEQFF.

V gene TRBV5-1 combines with J gene TRBJ1-1; no clear D. V was clipped by 5 bases and J by 5 bases, with 19 bases between them. The CDR3 loop spans 15 amino acids. Germline CDR1 is SGHRS and CDR2 is YFSETQ. The CDR3 DNA reads TGCGCCAGCAGGGCAACTAGTGTTTCGGGGACTGAAGCTTTCTTT. Translation gives CASRATSVSGTEAFF.

The J gene is TRBJ1-2, the V gene TRBV3-1 (or the pseudogene TRBV3-2), with D maybe TRBD1 (6 bases). The CDR3 is made up of 13 amino acids. The V gene's germline CDR1 is LGHDT and CDR2 YNNKEL (reference sequence). V was pared by 4 bases and J by 4 bases, with 10 bases between. CDR3 loop: CASSLQGPYGYTF. CDR3 in DNA: TGTGCCAGCAGCCTACAGGGTCCCTATGGCTACACCTTC.

V is TRBV12-3 or TRBV12-4 and J is TRBJ1-2; the D gene is possibly TRBD1 (5 bases). V lost 5 bases and J 8 bases, leaving 15 bases between the germline ends. The CDR3 length is 13 residues. The CDR3 is CASSASGIWGYTF. The CDR3 DNA reads TGTGCCAGCAGTGCCTCAGGGATTTGGGGCTACACCTTC.

This chain connects TRBV9 to TRBJ2-1; 9 nucleotides line up with TRBD2. J lost 4 bases, V lost 0 bases, and 5 bases had no gene match. The CDR3 contains 16 residues. CDR1 SGDLS and CDR2 YYNGEE come from the germline V gene. This chain's CDR3 is CASSVGRLADYNEQFF. Here the CDR3 DNA reads TGTGCCAGCAGCGTAGGTAGACTAGCGGATTACAATGAGCAGTTCTTC.

The chain combines TRBV30 with TRBJ2-7, with TRBD2 matching over 8 bases. J lost 0 bases, V lost 2 bases, and 18 bases had no gene match. Germline CDR1 GTSNPN, CDR2 SVGIG (reference sequence). CDR3 length: 19 residues. The CDR3 DNA is TGTGCCTGGAGTTATGACCCCCTTAACCCCGGGACTAGCTCCTACGAGCAGTACTTC. This translates into CAWSYDPLNPGTSSYEQYF.

J is TRBJ1-4 and V is TRBV3-1 (or the pseudogene TRBV3-2); 8 bases align to TRBD1. The CDR3 loop spans 14 amino acids. V shed 2 bases, J shed 8 bases, and the junction held 4 bases outside the gene matches. CDR1 and CDR2 (germline): LGHDT, YNNKEL (reference sequence). CDR3 in amino acids: CASSQQGAQEKLFF. DNA of the CDR3: TGTGCCAGCAGCCAACAGGGGGCGCAAGAAAAACTGTTTTTT.